This T cell receptor (beta chain) was obtained from a study of monozygotic twins with inflammatory bowel disease. Study results and limitations: With inverse Simpson as the measure, TCRbeta diversity was lower in IBD patients than in healthy co-twins. Repertoire similarity was not found to differ between concordant and discordant twins, possibly from limited power.

As to this clonotype: Its antigen is unidentified.

TCRdb derives one entry per CDR3 protein from the 5' RACE reads, leaving out DNA. Reported are around 370,000 distinct CDR3 sequences; the ten largest clones contain around 2.6%. The sequenced material came from blood. The sequence was obtained from a human donor with ulcerative colitis or Crohn's disease, or a healthy co-twin of an affected twin (not recorded which).

The CDR3: CASSQEAVNTEAFF. This chain joins TRBV4-2 and TRBJ1-1. The length of the CDR3 is 14 residues. The germline V gene has CDR1 LGHNA and CDR2 YNFKEQ.